The 23 T cell receptor beta chains below all came from one sample that was sequenced in a study of cytomegalovirus exposure and HLA in healthy donors. Sequencing was performed with immunoSEQ multiplex PCR; in TCRdb, only in-frame clones are kept and a portion is missing. The repertoire has some 140,000 clones, 80% to 90% of them found once; the top ten carry roughly 6.7%. What was sequenced was PBMCs. These receptors were taken from a woman aged 25 to 39 in good health and CMV-seropositive.

The V and J genes are TRBV9 and TRBJ2-3, with a tentative D call TRBD2 (6 bases). V gave up 3 bases and J gave up 0 bases, with 11 bases separating them. This CDR3 contains 15 residues. The germline V gene has CDR1 SGDLS and CDR2 YYNGEE. In DNA form, the CDR3 reads TGTGCCAGCAGCGGTAGCGGCCCTAGCACAGATACGCAGTATTTT. It encodes CASSGSGPSTDTQYF.

The chain links TRBV2 to TRBJ2-1; 15 positions agree with TRBD2. Trimming cost V 9 bases and J 7 bases; bases outside gene matches: 4. CDR3 length: 14 residues. The V gene's germline CDR1 is SNHLY and CDR2 FYNNEI. CDR3 region: CASQGLAGGNEQFF. DNA of the CDR3: TGTGCCAGTCAGGGACTAGCGGGGGGAAATGAGCAGTTCTTC.

V is TRBV5-1 and J is TRBJ2-5; D is perhaps TRBD2 (5 bases). The CDR3 spans 14 residues. The germline V gene has CDR1 SGHRS and CDR2 YFSETQ. V was cut by 6 bases and J by 1 base, with 13 bases left in between. This CDR3 reads CASTLLEFQETQYF. CDR3 coding DNA: TGCGCCAGCACACTACTAGAATTCCAAGAGACCCAGTACTTC.

The rearrangement links TRBV19 to TRBJ2-7, with D tentatively TRBD1 (6 bases). CDR3 length: 13 residues. The V end lost 5 bases, the J end lost 4 bases, and 12 bases lay between the germline ends. The germline V gene has CDR1 LNHDA and CDR2 SQIVND (reference sequence). In DNA, the CDR3 is TGTGCCAGTAGTCCCGGGACACCGTACGAGCAGTACTTC. Its protein product is CASSPGTPYEQYF.

This clone came up once. The chain links TRBV15 to TRBJ2-2, with 8 bases matching TRBD2. Germline-derived CDR1 and CDR2 are LNHNV and YYDKDF (reference sequence). The trim removed 3 bases at V and 4 bases at J, leaving 10 bases unmatched. The CDR3 extends over 17 amino acids. This CDR3 is CATSRSGGTSTTGELFF. As DNA, the CDR3 is TGTGCCACCAGCAGGTCGGGGGGGACTTCCACCACCGGGGAGCTGTTTTTT.

The J gene is TRBJ1-5, the V gene TRBV7-9; D is uncertain. CDR1 is SEHNR and CDR2 is FQNEAQ in the germline V gene (reference sequence). This CDR3 is 14 amino acids long. Trimming stripped 4 bases from V and 1 base from J, with 8 bases between. For the CDR3, the DNA is TGTGCCAGCAGCTCTGGAGACAGCAATCAGCCCCAGCATTTT. Protein: CASSSGDSNQPQHF.

The chain has TRBV28 and TRBJ2-7, with 7 bases matching TRBD2. The CDR3 covers 16 residues. The V gene's germline CDR1 is MDHEN and CDR2 SYDVKM. The trim removed 6 bases at V and 0 bases at J, leaving 11 bases unmatched. The CDR3 coding sequence is TGTGCCAGCAGCGGGTGGCCAGCGGGGTCCTCCTACGAGCAGTACTTC. As protein: CASSGWPAGSSYEQYF.

The V gene is TRBV10-2, the J gene TRBJ2-1; the D is unclear. V was trimmed by 2 bases and J by 5 bases, leaving 7 bases between them. Germline values: CDR1 WSHSY, CDR2 SAAADI. CDR3 size: 13 residues. CDR3 amino acids: CASSERVNNEQFF. The CDR3 bases are TGCGCCAGCAGTGAGCGGGTGAACAATGAGCAGTTCTTC.

This chain links TRBV5-1 with TRBJ2-2; D perhaps matches TRBD1 (5 bases). Trimming pared 0 bases from V and 4 bases from J, leaving 16 bases between. Per germline, CDR1 SGHRS and CDR2 YFSETQ. The CDR3 covers 17 residues. This chain's CDR3 is CASSLVFVTDLTGELFF. The CDR3 DNA sequence: TGCGCCAGCAGCTTGGTTTTTGTGACAGATCTCACCGGGGAGCTGTTTTTT. Full variable domain (remainder filled in from reference TRBV5-1 and TRBJ2-2): KAGVTQTPRYLIKTRGQQVTLSCSPISGHRSVSWYQQTPGQGLQFLFEYFSETQRNKGNFPGRFSGRQFSNSRSEMNVSTLELGDSALYLCASSLVFVTDLTGELFFGEGSRLTVL.

V gene TRBV6-5 combines with J gene TRBJ2-7, with a tentative D call TRBD1 (7 bases). The CDR3 contains 16 residues. V lost 4 bases and J lost 2, with 18 bases in between. Germline-derived CDR1 and CDR2 are MNHEY and SVGAGI. DNA for the CDR3: TGTGCCAGCAGTTCTACTTCGGCCAGGGGGGCCTACGAGCAGTACTTC. Translation gives CASSSTSARGAYEQYF.

The rearrangement links TRBV5-6 to TRBJ2-7, with D possibly matching TRBD1 (5 bases). Germline-derived CDR1 and CDR2 are SGHDT and YYEEEE. V lost 1 base to trimming and J lost 5 bases, with 22 bases between them. CDR3 length: 17 amino acids. The CDR3 coding sequence is TGTGCCAGCAGCTTGCGTGTACAGGTTAAGTATGGGAACGAGCAGTACTTC. Encoded protein: CASSLRVQVKYGNEQYF. Filled out from reference TRBV5-6 and TRBJ2-7, the complete variable domain reads DAGVTQSPTHLIKTRGQQVTLRCSPKSGHDTVSWYQQALGQGPQFIFQYYEEEERQRGNFPDRFSGHQFPNYSSELNVNALLLGDSALYLCASSLRVQVKYGNEQYFGPGTRLTVT.

This sequence joins TRBV7-6 and TRBJ2-7, with TRBD2 matching 11 bases. CDR1 is SGHVS, CDR2 FNYEAQ, per germline. The CDR3 spans 16 residues. Losses at the gene ends were 3 bases for V and 2 bases for J; bases not matched to a gene: 6. The CDR3 here is CASSLLPSGGTYEQYF. The CDR3 DNA reads as TGTGCCAGCAGCTTGCTCCCTAGCGGGGGGACCTACGAGCAGTACTTC.

This rearrangement joins TRBV7-8 to TRBJ2-1; weak D call: TRBD2 (6 bases). Trimming left V 7 bases short and J 4 bases short, with 14 bases between. CDR1 and CDR2 from the germline V gene are SGHVS and FQNEAQ. The CDR3 consists of 14 residues. In DNA form, the CDR3 reads TGTGCCAGCACTTACGGGGGATCATACAATGAGCAGTTCTTC. Translating it yields CASTYGGSYNEQFF.

This chain links TRBV2 with TRBJ2-3, with TRBD2 identical over 12 bases. V gave up 8 bases and J gave up 7 bases; unmatched junction bases: 10. The CDR3 consists of 15 residues. Germline V gene lookup returns CDR1 SNHLY and CDR2 FYNNEI. The CDR3 DNA follows: TGTGCCAGCGAGGGAGGGACTAGCGGGCAGTATACGCAGTATTTT. It codes for CASEGGTSGQYTQYF.

The rearrangement links TRBV2 to TRBJ2-2; 8 bases align to TRBD1. Germline CDR1 reads SNHLY; CDR2 reads FYNNEI. This CDR3 contains 14 residues. Trimming at V came to 6 bases and at J to 7 bases, leaving 7 bases not matched to a gene. The CDR3 is CASRPGGGVGELFF. The CDR3 region has the DNA TGTGCCAGCAGGCCAGGGGGCGGTGTCGGGGAGCTGTTTTTT.

The genes are TRBV11-2 and TRBJ2-1; TRBD2 matches at 8 bases. The V segment lost 1 base and the J segment 0 bases; nucleotides outside the gene matches: 8. The germline V gene encodes CDR1 SGHAT and CDR2 FQNNGV. The CDR3 covers 18 residues. CDR3 residues: CASSLGGWSGSSYNEQFF. In DNA form, the CDR3 reads TGTGCCAGCAGCTTAGGTGGCTGGAGCGGGAGCTCCTACAATGAGCAGTTCTTC. Drawing the rest from reference TRBV11-2 and TRBJ2-1, the complete variable domain is EAGVAQSPRYKIIEKRQSVAFWCNPISGHATLYWYQQILGQGPKLLIQFQNNGVVDDSQLPKDRFSAERLKGVDSTLKIQPAKLEDSAVYLCASSLGGWSGSSYNEQFFGPGTRLTVL.

The V gene is TRBV21-1, the J gene TRBJ2-6; TRBD1 is the table's D call and was not checked against the DNA. TRBV21-1 is given as a pseudogene. The CDR3 has 19 amino acids. CDR3 protein: CASSKAVQGSLAGANVLTF. The CDR3 DNA reads TGTGCCAGCAGCAAAGCAGTGCAGGGGTCATTAGCTGGGGCCAACGTCCTGACTTTC.

The J gene is TRBJ2-7, the V gene TRBV28; 9 nucleotides agree with TRBD1. Germline assignment: CDR1 MDHEN and CDR2 SYDVKM. V lost 6 bases and J lost 4; bases outside the gene matches: 10. The CDR3 is made up of 15 amino acids. The CDR3 is CASSQPATGGYEQYF. CDR3 sequence (DNA): TGTGCCAGCAGCCAACCGGCGACAGGGGGGTACGAGCAGTACTTC.

The CDR3 DNA reads TGTGCCAGCCTCCGGGCGGGGGGTAATGAGCAGTTCTTC. This encodes CASLRAGGNEQFF. This chain uses TRBV11-2 with TRBJ2-1, with 8 nucleotides matching TRBD2. The CDR3 is 13 residues long. V lost 8 bases, J lost 7 bases, and 7 bases stayed unmatched. Germline lookup yields CDR1 SGHAT and CDR2 FQNNGV.

The CDR3 loop is CASSLGGKETQYF. The CDR3 DNA reads as TGTGCCAGCAGCTTAGGGGGCAAGGAGACCCAGTACTTC. The rearrangement links TRBV5-5 to TRBJ2-5; 7 nucleotides agree with TRBD1. The CDR3 extends over 13 amino acids. Per the germline V gene, CDR1 is SGHKS and CDR2 is YYEKEE (reference sequence). The J segment lost 5 bases and the V segment lost 2 bases, leaving 3 bases of the junction unmatched.

This rearrangement joins TRBV27 to TRBJ2-4, with 13 positions matching TRBD2. Per the germline V gene, CDR1 is MNHEY and CDR2 is SMNVEV (reference sequence). The CDR3 runs to 16 residues. V lost 4 bases and J lost 6; bases outside the gene matches: 6. CDR3 nucleotides: TGTGCCAGCAGTTGGACCGGGACTAGCGGGATAAACATTCAGTACTTC. It encodes CASSWTGTSGINIQYF.

The gene calls are TRBV14 and TRBJ2-4; 7 bases are shared with TRBD2. The CDR3 totals 19 residues. The J segment lost 0 bases and the V segment lost 4 bases, leaving 15 bases of the junction unmatched. The V gene's germline CDR1 is SGHDN and CDR2 FVKESK. The CDR3 reads CASSPGGGRAYIAKNIQYF. As DNA, the CDR3 is TGTGCCAGCAGCCCCGGGGGAGGGCGCGCATATATAGCCAAAAACATTCAGTACTTC.

V usage is TRBV7-2 and J usage is TRBJ2-7, with 13 nucleotides matching TRBD2. The length of the CDR3 is 18 residues. V shed 1 base and J 2 bases; nucleotides not matched to a gene: 8. The germline gives CDR1 SGHTA, CDR2 FQGNSA. The CDR3 sequence: CASSLGGTSGAKTYEQYF. Here the CDR3 DNA reads TGTGCCAGCAGCTTAGGTGGGACTAGCGGGGCGAAAACCTACGAGCAGTACTTC.